The 5 T cell receptor beta chains listed next were all sequenced from one sample in a study of cytomegalovirus exposure and HLA in healthy donors. The PCR ran on 60 Vbeta and 13 Jbeta primers. Here immunoSEQ multiplex PCR was the method, and the copy in TCRdb shows in-frame clones only, minus some. Of 200,000 to 250,000 clones listed, roughly 91% were seen once; the top ten hold roughly 1%. The material sequenced was PBMCs. The receptor source for this set is a woman aged 18-29 years in good health and CMV-seronegative.

In DNA form, the CDR3 reads TGTGCCAGCAGCTCCCCTAGCGGGGGCGCAGATACGCAGTATTTT. Protein: CASSSPSGGADTQYF. The chain employs TRBV7-2 and TRBJ2-3, with 10 bases that match TRBD2. This CDR3 comprises 15 residues. CDR1 and CDR2 from the germline V gene are SGHTA and FQGNSA. The ends lost 4 bases at V and 4 bases at J; junction bases unmatched: 5.

This sequence joins TRBV7-6 and TRBJ1-1, with D possibly being TRBD1 (5 bases). The CDR3 runs to 13 residues. Germline CDR1 is SGHVS and CDR2 is FNYEAQ. V lost 4 bases to trimming and J lost 4 bases, with 10 bases between them. In nucleotides, the CDR3 is TGTGCCAGCAGCTACAGGTCGTCCACTGAAGCTTTCTTT. Amino acids: CASSYRSSTEAFF. The variable domain in full, with the rest retrieved from reference TRBV7-6 and TRBJ1-1, is GAGVSQSPRYKVTKRGQDVALRCDPISGHVSLYWYRQALGQGPEFLTYFNYEAQQDKSGLPNDRFSAERPEGSISTLTIQRTEQRDSAMYRCASSYRSSTEAFFGQGTRLTVV.

With respect to this clone: The junction departs from the called germline gene at one end, perhaps through a read error. V and J are TRBV7-9 and TRBJ1-1; perhaps TRBD1 as D (6 bases). Germline CDR1 is SEHNR and CDR2 is FQNEAQ (reference sequence). This CDR3 comprises 15 residues. CDR3: CSSSFPRGYSTEAFF. The CDR3 region has the DNA TGTTCCAGCAGCTTCCCCAGGGGTTACTCAACTGAAGCTTTCTTT.

The chain is built from TRBV5-1 and TRBJ1-3; 12 positions agree with TRBD1. The V gene end was trimmed by 2 bases and the J gene end by 4 bases; junction bases not matched to a gene: 4. The CDR3 length is 16 residues. The germline V gene has CDR1 SGHRS and CDR2 YFSETQ. The CDR3 sequence is CASSLGTGGDGNTIYF. CDR3 bases: TGCGCCAGCAGCTTAGGGACAGGGGGCGACGGAAACACCATATATTTT.

The chain has TRBV7-2 and TRBJ2-7; TRBD1 is a possible D gene (5 bases). The length of the CDR3 is 15 residues. The V gene's germline CDR1 is SGHTA and CDR2 FQGNSA. V was shortened by 3 bases and J by 6 bases, with 18 bases between the two germline ends. CDR3 coding DNA: TGTGCCAGCAGCTTTTTCCTCGGGCAGGGCGTCGAGCAGTACTTC. Translating gives CASSFFLGQGVEQYF.